The clone carrying this T cell receptor beta chain was counted only a few times. Its target is not known. The study made its TCR cDNA through 5'RACE template switching. That step introduced a universal primer site along with UMIs. From the 5' RACE reads, TCRdb called clonotypes with MiXCR, one entry per CDR3 protein. The table has about 260,000 distinct CDR3 sequences, roughly 13% seen once; the top ten hold 0.5% to 0.6%. These data belong to a study of T cells after yellow fever vaccination. Whole-study results and caveats: Reappearing after the booster were most of the clones from primary vaccination (roughly 96% CD4, around 88% CD8). When the response was secondary, it was weaker but reached its peak faster, day 5 versus 15.

Trimming removed 0 bases from V and 3 bases from J; junction bases left unmatched: 16. The CDR3 is 19 residues long. Germline V lookup: CDR1 MNHEY, CDR2 SVGAGI. The J gene is TRBJ2-7, the V gene TRBV6-5, with 8 bases identical to TRBD2. The TCR comes from a man aged 30-40 years who received the YFV17D yellow fever vaccine. The material was CD4+ T cells sorted from PBMCs, obtained 45 days after the yellow fever booster vaccination. The CDR3 region has the DNA TGTGCCAGCAGTTACTCGAAGGGGACTAGTTCTGAAAAGCGCTACGAGCAGTACTTC. Translation gives CASSYSKGTSSEKRYEQYF.